The clone carrying this TCR beta chain was counted a single time. The data belong to a study of CD8 T cells in Susac syndrome. Reverse transcription of 0.5 to 1 ug RNA used random hexamers. Amplification of TCR beta CDR3 spanned 54 Vbeta and 13 Jbeta via immunoSEQ multiplex PCR. Using its own MiXCR run on the immunoSEQ multiplex PCR reads, TCRdb lists one record per CDR3 protein. The sample includes roughly 150,000 distinct CDR3 sequences, just under 95% of them seen just once. This sequence originates from a human donor with Susac syndrome. The sequenced sample was CD8+ T cells from PBMCs.

CDR3 in amino acids: CASSLGFTGGDTEAFF. In DNA, the CDR3 is TGCGCCAGCAGCTTGGGATTTACAGGGGGCGACACTGAAGCTTTCTTT. The chain combines TRBV5-1 with TRBJ1-1, with 9 bases lining up with TRBD1. V gave up 0 bases and J gave up 3 bases; unmatched junction bases: 6. This CDR3 contains 16 residues. Germline CDR1 is SGHRS and CDR2 is YFSETQ.